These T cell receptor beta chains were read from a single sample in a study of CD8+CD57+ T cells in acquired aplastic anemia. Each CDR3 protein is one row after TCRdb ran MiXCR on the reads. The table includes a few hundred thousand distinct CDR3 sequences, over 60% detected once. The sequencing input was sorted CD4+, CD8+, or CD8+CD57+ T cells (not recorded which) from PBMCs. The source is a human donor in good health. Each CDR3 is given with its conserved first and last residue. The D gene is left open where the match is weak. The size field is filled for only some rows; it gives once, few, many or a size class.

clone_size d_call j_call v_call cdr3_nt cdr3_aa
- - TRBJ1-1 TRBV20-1 TGCAGTGCTAGAGATGGAAGTAGTACTGAAGCTTTCTTT CSARDGSSTEAFF
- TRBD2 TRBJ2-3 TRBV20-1 TGCAGTGTACCTGGGGGGACTAGCGGGAGCCCAGATACGCAGTATTTT CSVPGGTSGSPDTQYF
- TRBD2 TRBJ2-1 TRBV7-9 TGTGCCAGCAGCTTAGTCCACGGCGGGGGGGCGTACAATGAGCAGTTCTTC CASSLVHGGGAYNEQFF
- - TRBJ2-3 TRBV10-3 TGTGCCATCAGTGAGTACCCCACAGATACGCAGTATTTT CAISEYPTDTQYF
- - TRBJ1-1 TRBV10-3 TGTGCCATCAGTGCAGGGAGAGACACTGAAGCTTTCTTT CAISAGRDTEAFF
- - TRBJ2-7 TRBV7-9 TGTGCCAGCAGCTTAGGGGACAAAACGTACTTC CASSLGDKTYF
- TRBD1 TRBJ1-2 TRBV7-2 TGTGCCAGCAGCTTTCTGGCAGGGGGCGTCTATGGCTACACCTTC CASSFLAGGVYGYTF
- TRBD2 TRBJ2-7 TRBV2 TGTGCCAGCAGTGGTATAGCGGGGGGGTCCTACGAGCAGTACTTC CASSGIAGGSYEQYF
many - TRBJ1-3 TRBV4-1 TGCGCCAGCAGCCAAGTACTGGGCTCCATCTCTGGAAACACCATATATTTT CASSQVLGSISGNTIYF
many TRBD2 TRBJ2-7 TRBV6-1 TGTGCCAGCAGTGGGTGGACTAGCGGGAGGCTGTCCTACGAGCAGTACTTC CASSGWTSGRLSYEQYF
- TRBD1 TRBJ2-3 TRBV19 TGTGCCAGTAGTATCGGACAGGGGATGACAGATACGCAGTATTTT CASSIGQGMTDTQYF
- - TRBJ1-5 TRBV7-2 TGTGCCAGCAGCTTAGAAGGGCTTAGCAATCAGCCCCAGCATTTT CASSLEGLSNQPQHF
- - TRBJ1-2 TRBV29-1 TGCAGCGTTGACTATGGCTACACCTTC CSVDYGYTF